In its sample, the clone carrying this T cell receptor beta chain was seen once. What it binds is not known. The sample comes from a study of OX40 agonist ivuxolimab in advanced cancers. Across the study: Ivuxolimab is an agonistic anti-OX40 (CD134) antibody, and patients were treated with it.

The V end lost 0 bases, the J end lost 1 base, and 10 bases lay between the germline ends. CDR1 and CDR2 from the germline V gene are SGHRS and YFSETQ. This CDR3 contains 15 residues. Overall study results and limits: Researchers report that CD8+ T cells had, on average, more expanded clones than CD4+. A proportion of nonresponders additionally exhibited low normalized T-cell clonal expansion.

TCRdb's table, derived via immunoSEQ multiplex PCR, lists solely in-frame clones and lacks some. Among roughly 89,000 clones, around 84% were seen once, and the ten largest hold roughly 1.7%. This chain uses TRBV5-1 with TRBJ2-5; no definite D call. The sample consisted of CD4+ or CD8+ T cells sorted from blood, taken in a trial of the OX40 agonist ivuxolimab. This receptor was identified in an adult with an advanced solid tumor such as melanoma, head and neck, liver or kidney cancer. The CDR3 coding sequence is TGCGCCAGCAGCTTGGACTTTAGCCCCCAAGAGACCCAGTACTTC. Translated: CASSLDFSPQETQYF.